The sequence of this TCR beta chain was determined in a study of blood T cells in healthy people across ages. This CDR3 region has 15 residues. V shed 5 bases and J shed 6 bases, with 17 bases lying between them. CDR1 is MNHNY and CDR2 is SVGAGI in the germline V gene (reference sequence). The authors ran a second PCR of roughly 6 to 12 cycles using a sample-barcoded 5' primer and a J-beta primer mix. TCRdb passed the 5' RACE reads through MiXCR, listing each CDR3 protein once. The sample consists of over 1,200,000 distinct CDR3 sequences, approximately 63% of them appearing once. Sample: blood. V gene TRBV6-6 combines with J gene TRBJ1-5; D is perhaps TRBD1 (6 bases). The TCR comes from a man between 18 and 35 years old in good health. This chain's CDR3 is CASSRTDGGGQPQHF. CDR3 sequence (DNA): TGTGCCAGCAGTAGGACAGACGGAGGCGGTCAGCCCCAGCATTTT.